The 5 T cell receptor beta chains in this list originate from one sample, sequenced in a study of Ad26.COV2.S vaccination and SARS-CoV-2 variants. TCRdb keeps only in-frame clones here, not all; method: immunoSEQ multiplex PCR. The sample carries some 350,000 clones, about 91% recorded once. The sequences come from peripheral blood, collected after recovery from COVID-19. Receptors originate from a human donor who had recovered from COVID-19.

The chain carries TRBV25-1 and TRBJ2-7; unclear D gene. This CDR3 region has 14 residues. The V gene lost 1 base and the J gene lost 5 bases, with 12 bases spanning the gap. Germline values: CDR1 MGHDK, CDR2 SYGVNS. The CDR3 loop is CASSEFGERDEQYF. The CDR3 nucleotides are TGTGCCAGCAGTGAATTTGGGGAACGGGACGAGCAGTACTTC.

This clone was recorded only once. In DNA form, the CDR3 reads TGTGCCAGCTCACATGACGGCACAGATACGCAGTATTTT. Its protein product is CASSHDGTDTQYF. This rearrangement joins TRBV18 to TRBJ2-3; D gene ambiguous. Germline V gene sequence: CDR1 KGHSH, CDR2 LQKENI. V dropped 4 bases and J dropped 1 base, with 6 bases sitting between them. The CDR3 spans 13 residues.

Only one count was recorded for this clone. The J gene is TRBJ2-5, the V gene TRBV20-1; no firm D call. This CDR3 is built from 10 residues. V was clipped by 5 bases and J by 3 bases, with 4 bases between them. Looked up from germline, CDR1 is DFQATT and CDR2 is SNEGSKA (reference sequence). CDR3 nucleotides: TGCAGTGCTGTGGAAGAGACCCAGTACTTC. It encodes CSAVEETQYF.

The chain combines TRBV7-9 with TRBJ2-1, with 8 bases matching TRBD1. The CDR3 sequence is 15 residues long. The trim removed 6 bases at V and 5 bases at J, leaving 9 bases unmatched. The germline V gene encodes CDR1 SEHNR and CDR2 FQNEAQ (reference sequence). CDR3 sequence: CASSSDREIDNEQFF. The DNA of the CDR3 is TGTGCCAGCAGTTCGGACAGGGAAATCGACAATGAGCAGTTCTTC.

V and J are TRBV5-4 and TRBJ2-5; 8 nucleotides match TRBD2. Germline assignment: CDR1 SGHNT and CDR2 YYREEE (reference sequence). This CDR3 has 15 amino acids. Germline trimming cut 0 bases from V and 5 bases from J; bases unmatched to any gene: 6. Here the CDR3 DNA reads TGTGCCAGCAGCTTGGTAGCGGGGCGGGTGGAGACCCAGTACTTC. Encoded protein: CASSLVAGRVETQYF.